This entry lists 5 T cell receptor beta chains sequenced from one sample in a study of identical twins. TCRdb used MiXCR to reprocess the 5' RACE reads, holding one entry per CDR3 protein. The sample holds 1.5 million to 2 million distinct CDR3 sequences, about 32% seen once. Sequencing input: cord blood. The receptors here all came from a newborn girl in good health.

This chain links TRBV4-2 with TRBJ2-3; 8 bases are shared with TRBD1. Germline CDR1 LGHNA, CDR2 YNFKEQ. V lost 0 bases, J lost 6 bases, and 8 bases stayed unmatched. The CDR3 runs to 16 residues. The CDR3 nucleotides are TGTGCCAGCAGCCAAGAAATTGGGCAGGGGGCCGATACGCAGTATTTT. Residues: CASSQEIGQGADTQYF.

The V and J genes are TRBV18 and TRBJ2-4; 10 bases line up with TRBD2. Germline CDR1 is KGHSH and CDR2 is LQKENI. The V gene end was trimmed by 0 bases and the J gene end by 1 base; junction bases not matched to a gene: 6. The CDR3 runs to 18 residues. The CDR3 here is CASSPPGLAGEAKNIQYF. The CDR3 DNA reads TGTGCCAGCTCACCACCGGGGCTAGCGGGAGAGGCCAAAAACATTCAGTACTTC. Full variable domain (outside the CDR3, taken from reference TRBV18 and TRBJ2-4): NAGVMQNPRHLVRRRGQEARLRCSPMKGHSHVYWYRQLPEEGLKFMVYLQKENIIDESGMPKERFSAEFPKEGPSILRIQQVVRGDSAAYFCASSPPGLAGEAKNIQYFGAGTRLSVL.

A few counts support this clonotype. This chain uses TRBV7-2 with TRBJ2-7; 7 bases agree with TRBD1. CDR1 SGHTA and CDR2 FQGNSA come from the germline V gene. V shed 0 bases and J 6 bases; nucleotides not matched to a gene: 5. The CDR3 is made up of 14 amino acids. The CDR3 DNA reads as TGTGCCAGCAGCTTAGCGACAGGGCTGAGCGAGCAGTACTTC. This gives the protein CASSLATGLSEQYF.

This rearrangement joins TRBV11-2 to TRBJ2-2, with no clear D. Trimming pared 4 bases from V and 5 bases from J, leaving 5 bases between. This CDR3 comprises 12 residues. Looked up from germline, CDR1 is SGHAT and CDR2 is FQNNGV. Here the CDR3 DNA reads TGTGCCAGCAGCTCGGAAACCGGGGAGCTGTTTTTT. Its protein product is CASSSETGELFF. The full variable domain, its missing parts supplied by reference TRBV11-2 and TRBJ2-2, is EAGVAQSPRYKIIEKRQSVAFWCNPISGHATLYWYQQILGQGPKLLIQFQNNGVVDDSQLPKDRFSAERLKGVDSTLKIQPAKLEDSAVYLCASSSETGELFFGEGSRLTVL.

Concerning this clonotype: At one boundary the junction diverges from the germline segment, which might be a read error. The CDR3 nucleotides are TGCAGTGCTAGTAGACAGCGACCTCGGGATACGCGGTATTTT. Protein product: CSASRQRPRDTRYF. This rearrangement joins TRBV20-1 to TRBJ2-3; D tentatively reads TRBD1 or TRBD2 (5 bases each). CDR3 length: 14 amino acids. Germline V gene data show CDR1 as DFQATT and CDR2 as SNEGSKA (reference sequence).